These 30 T cell receptor beta chains share one sample of origin, sequenced in a study of blood T cell repertoires in COVID-19. Sequencing used immunoSEQ multiplex PCR; TCRdb keeps in-frame clones, though not all of them. The table includes about 310,000 clones, around nine tenths detected once. The source material was PBMCs or T cells enriched from blood (not recorded which). Source of these receptors: a woman in her 30s who had recovered from COVID-19.

The sample holds one count of this clone. The chain combines TRBV29-1 with TRBJ2-1; D is possibly TRBD2 (6 bases). V lost 8 bases, J lost 8 bases, and 22 bases lay in between. The CDR3 loop spans 14 amino acids. CDR1 and CDR2 (germline): SQVTM, ANQGSEA. CDR3: CSMGGGTRIDEQFF. CDR3 DNA: TGCAGCATGGGGGGTGGGACCCGAATCGATGAGCAGTTCTTC.

The chain has TRBV4-3 and TRBJ1-1, with D possibly matching TRBD1 (6 bases). CDR3 length equals 17 residues. The germline gives CDR1 LGHNA, CDR2 YSLEER. V was pared by 0 bases and J by 0 bases, with 14 bases between. In DNA form, the CDR3 reads TGCGCCAGCAGCCAAGATGGTCAGGGGTACATGAACACTGAAGCTTTCTTT. It is translated as CASSQDGQGYMNTEAFF.

The chain employs TRBV21-1 and TRBJ1-1; the D call of TRBD1 is as the table states it, not checked on the DNA. TRBV21-1 is termed a pseudogene. CDR3 length: 19 amino acids. The CDR3 DNA is TGTGCCAGCAGCAAACCCGGACAGGGGAAAGGGACGATGAACACTGAAGCTTTCTTT. Amino acids: CASSKPGQGKGTMNTEAFF.

This chain joins TRBV28 and TRBJ1-2; D is possibly TRBD1 (5 bases). The V and J ends lost 2 bases and 8 bases respectively, with 18 bases between them. CDR3 length: 15 amino acids. Per germline, CDR1 MDHEN and CDR2 SYDVKM. CDR3 sequence (DNA): TGTGCCAGCAGTTTACCCTATTATACAGGAAAGGGCTACACCTTC. This codes for CASSLPYYTGKGYTF.

V gene TRBV19 combines with J gene TRBJ2-1, with 14 bases fitting TRBD2. From germline, CDR1 is LNHDA and CDR2 SQIVND (reference sequence). This CDR3 is 22 amino acids long. J lost 1 base, V lost 0 bases, and 14 bases had no gene match. The CDR3 sequence: CASSIDLIRGLAGATSYNEQFF. The CDR3 DNA sequence: TGTGCCAGTAGTATAGATCTGATTCGGGGACTAGCGGGAGCGACATCCTACAATGAGCAGTTCTTC. The full variable domain, its missing parts supplied by reference TRBV19 and TRBJ2-1, is DGGITQSPKYLFRKEGQNVTLSCEQNLNHDAMYWYRQDPGQGLRLIYYSQIVNDFQKGDIAEGYSVSREKKESFPLTVTSAQKNPTAFYLCASSIDLIRGLAGATSYNEQFFGPGTRLTVL.

This clone has more than one count but fewer than ten. The chain employs TRBV27 and TRBJ2-7, with D possibly matching TRBD1 (6 bases). The CDR3 is 14 residues long. Trimming took off 4 bases at V and 0 bases at J, with 10 bases between the two ends. CDR1 and CDR2 from the germline V gene are MNHEY and SMNVEV (reference sequence). The CDR3 loop is CASSSPGHSYEQYF. The CDR3 bases are TGTGCCAGCAGTTCCCCGGGACACTCCTACGAGCAGTACTTC.

This clone occurred a few times. The rearrangement links TRBV6-4 to TRBJ1-6; D gene ambiguous. The CDR3 sequence is 14 residues long. Trimming removed 0 bases at V and 10 bases at J, with 10 bases between. The germline V gene encodes CDR1 MRHNA and CDR2 SNTAGT. CDR3 loop: CASSDSHSYSPLHF. The CDR3 DNA reads TGTGCCAGCAGTGACTCCCACAGCTACTCACCCCTCCACTTT.

The chain recombines TRBV4-1 with TRBJ2-1; a possible D gene is TRBD2 (7 bases). The germline gives CDR1 MGHRA, CDR2 YSYEKL. The germline V and J ends were trimmed by 1 base and 9 bases, with 13 bases remaining between them. CDR3 size: 14 residues. CDR3 in amino acids: CASSQVGGRGEQFF. The CDR3, as DNA: TGCGCCAGCAGCCAAGTCGGGGGGCGGGGTGAGCAGTTCTTC.

The chain carries TRBV15 and TRBJ2-7, with D possibly being TRBD1 (5 bases). Germline-derived CDR1 and CDR2 are LNHNV and YYDKDF (reference sequence). V lost 5 bases to trimming and J lost 3 bases, with 11 bases between them. This CDR3 spans 13 amino acids. In DNA, the CDR3 is TGTGCCACCAGCGGGTATCAGGGCTACGAGCAGTACTTC. Translated, it gives CATSGYQGYEQYF.

V usage is TRBV11-3 and J usage is TRBJ2-2; perhaps TRBD2 as D (6 bases). V lost 5 bases and J lost 5, with 18 bases in between. CDR3 length: 16 amino acids. Germline values: CDR1 SGHNT, CDR2 YENEEA. CDR3 in amino acids: CASSQHLSGGTGELFF. The CDR3 region has the DNA TGTGCCAGCAGCCAGCACCTTAGCGGTGGTACCGGGGAGCTGTTTTTT.

This chain links TRBV6-5 with TRBJ1-1; 7 nucleotides match TRBD1. Germline CDR1 is MNHEY and CDR2 is SVGAGI. V trimming: 6 bases; J trimming: 7 bases; junction bases outside the gene matches: 14. The CDR3 is made up of 15 amino acids. In DNA, the CDR3 is TGTGCCAGCAGAGGTAGGTGGGACAGAGCCCTTGAAGCTTTCTTT. This encodes CASRGRWDRALEAFF.

The chain employs TRBV10-3 and TRBJ1-2; 8 bases are shared with TRBD1. V shed 3 bases, J shed 3 bases, and the junction held 6 bases outside the gene matches. The CDR3 length is 15 residues. Germline values: CDR1 ENHRY, CDR2 SYGVKD. The CDR3 loop is CAISDAGGEDYGYTF. The CDR3 DNA sequence: TGTGCCATCAGTGATGCAGGGGGCGAGGACTATGGCTACACCTTC.

The chain couples TRBV19 to TRBJ1-2; TRBD1 agrees at 10 bases. V was clipped by 7 bases and J by 8 bases; unmatched bases: 13. The CDR3 has 15 residues. Germline-derived CDR1 and CDR2 are LNHDA and SQIVND (reference sequence). CDR3: CASISDRGMPGGYTF. CDR3 DNA: TGTGCCAGTATTTCGGACAGGGGGATGCCGGGCGGCTACACCTTC.

The chain uses TRBV18 and TRBJ1-2; D unresolved. The CDR3 is 15 residues long. V was shortened by 4 bases and J by 0 bases, with 12 bases between the two germline ends. In germline, CDR1 is KGHSH, CDR2 LQKENI. CDR3 residues: CASSLQWQANYGYTF. The CDR3 bases are TGTGCCAGCTCACTCCAATGGCAAGCTAACTATGGCTACACCTTC. The variable domain in full, with the rest retrieved from reference TRBV18 and TRBJ1-2, is NAGVMQNPRHLVRRRGQEARLRCSPMKGHSHVYWYRQLPEEGLKFMVYLQKENIIDESGMPKERFSAEFPKEGPSILRIQQVVRGDSAAYFCASSLQWQANYGYTFGSGTRLTVV.

This clone was recorded only once. The rearrangement uses TRBV7-2 and TRBJ2-3, with TRBD2 matching over 10 bases. V shed 6 bases and J 2 bases; nucleotides not matched to a gene: 5. Germline V lookup: CDR1 SGHTA, CDR2 FQGNSA. The CDR3 is 15 residues long. The CDR3 DNA follows: TGTGCCAGCAGGATAGGACTAGCGGACACAGATACGCAGTATTTT. This encodes CASRIGLADTDTQYF.

The chain carries TRBV3-1 (or the pseudogene TRBV3-2) and TRBJ2-7; 11 bases are shared with TRBD2. The CDR3 covers 16 residues. Germline V gives CDR1 LGHDT, CDR2 YNNKEL (reference sequence). V lost 7 bases and J lost 5; bases outside the gene matches: 13. The CDR3 DNA sequence: TGTGCCAGCACGCCGGTGACTAGCGGGAAGGTCAACGAGCAGTACTTC. Translation gives CASTPVTSGKVNEQYF.

The rearrangement uses TRBV7-2 and TRBJ2-3; D is unresolved. Germline V CDR1 and CDR2: SGHTA, FQGNSA. Trimming stripped 4 bases from V and 9 bases from J, with 8 bases between. The CDR3 is 11 residues long. CDR3 DNA sequence: TGTGCCAGCAGCTCTATATCGACGCAGTATTTT. It translates to CASSSISTQYF.

This clone was counted a single time. This chain joins TRBV30 and TRBJ2-3; TRBD2 aligns across 9 bases. This CDR3 spans 17 amino acids. Per germline, CDR1 GTSNPN and CDR2 SVGIG (reference sequence). V lost 2 bases to trimming and J lost 4 bases; unmatched junction nucleotides: 13. The CDR3 DNA is TGTGCCTGGAGTAGAGACAGGAGCGGGAGGTTCGCAGATACGCAGTATTTT. Amino acids: CAWSRDRSGRFADTQYF.

This chain uses TRBV3-1 (or the pseudogene TRBV3-2) with TRBJ1-2; D is undetermined. The ends were cut back, 2 bases at V and 8 bases at J, with 21 bases in the middle. Germline CDR1 LGHDT, CDR2 YNNKEL (reference sequence). This CDR3 region has 16 residues. The CDR3 region has the DNA TGTGCCAGCAGCCAAACCCTACAGATCCTAAGCGGAGGCTACACCTTC. Amino acids: CASSQTLQILSGGYTF.

This chain uses TRBV5-6 with TRBJ2-3, with D tentatively TRBD1 (6 bases). This CDR3 comprises 15 residues. The V gene lost 1 base and the J gene lost 2 bases, with 11 bases spanning the gap. The V gene's germline CDR1 is SGHDT and CDR2 YYEEEE. Written as DNA, the CDR3 is TGTGCCAGCAGCTTGATTACAGGGTCCACAGATACGCAGTATTTT. This codes for CASSLITGSTDTQYF. The full variable domain, in which reference TRBV5-6 and TRBJ2-3 provide the parts outside the CDR3, is DAGVTQSPTHLIKTRGQQVTLRCSPKSGHDTVSWYQQALGQGPQFIFQYYEEEERQRGNFPDRFSGHQFPNYSSELNVNALLLGDSALYLCASSLITGSTDTQYFGPGTRLTVL.

This chain connects TRBV6-1 to TRBJ2-3, with TRBD2 as a possible D gene (6 bases). This CDR3 comprises 16 residues. Germline CDR1 and CDR2: MNHNS and SASEGT. Trimming left V 0 bases short and J 3 bases short, with 13 bases between. CDR3 sequence (DNA): TGTGCCAGCAGTGAAGCGGAGGGGAGGTATACAGATACGCAGTATTTT. Amino acid sequence: CASSEAEGRYTDTQYF.

The chain combines TRBV6-5 with TRBJ2-7, with 9 bases matching TRBD1. The junction had 6 bases not matched to a gene; V was cut back by 10 bases and J by 2 bases. The CDR3 runs to 13 residues. Germline loops: CDR1 MNHEY, CDR2 SVGAGI. The CDR3 here is CATAGTGTYEQYF. The CDR3 DNA reads TGTGCCACCGCCGGGACAGGGACCTACGAGCAGTACTTC.

This clone showed up just a few times. The V call is TRBV7-3, the J call TRBJ2-7; TRBD2 matches at 7 bases. This CDR3 has 14 amino acids. The J segment lost 4 bases and the V segment lost 2 bases, leaving 5 bases of the junction unmatched. Germline V gives CDR1 SGHTA, CDR2 FQGTGA. The CDR3 bases are TGTGCCAGCAGCTTAGGAGCGGGACCTTACGAGCAGTACTTC. Its protein product is CASSLGAGPYEQYF.

This clone has a single count. J is TRBJ2-7 and V is TRBV5-1; the D gene is possibly TRBD1 (6 bases). V lost 2 bases and J lost 2, with 14 bases in between. The germline CDR1 and CDR2 sequences are SGHRS and YFSETQ. This CDR3 region has 15 residues. This chain's CDR3 is CASSLAGTSAYEQYF. The CDR3 nucleotides read TGCGCCAGCAGCTTAGCCGGGACATCAGCCTACGAGCAGTACTTC.

The chain links TRBV6-2 or TRBV6-3 to TRBJ1-5; D not certain. V gave up 2 bases and J gave up 5 bases, with 7 bases separating them. Germline CDR1 is MNHEY and CDR2 is SVGEGT. CDR3 length: 13 residues. CDR3 sequence (DNA): TGTGCCAGCAGTTACCACTTTGATCAGCCCCAGCATTTT. Translated: CASSYHFDQPQHF.

This clone was seen a single time. V and J are TRBV19 and TRBJ1-3, with 9 nucleotides matching TRBD1. Germline V gene lookup returns CDR1 LNHDA and CDR2 SQIVND (reference sequence). The CDR3 sequence is 16 residues long. The ends lost 5 bases at V and 4 bases at J; junction bases unmatched: 9. This CDR3 reads CASSPRTGVTGNTIYF. The CDR3 DNA reads TGTGCCAGTAGTCCTCGGACAGGGGTAACCGGAAACACCATATATTTT.

The rearrangement links TRBV7-3 to TRBJ2-5; no definite D call. The CDR3 length is 14 residues. CDR1 is SGHTA, CDR2 FQGTGA, per germline. V was clipped by 1 base and J by 0 bases, with 6 bases between them. The CDR3 DNA reads TGTGCCAGCAGCTTAAGTTCTAACCAAGAGACCCAGTACTTC. Translating gives CASSLSSNQETQYF.

V usage is TRBV10-3 and J usage is TRBJ1-1; D gene unclear. In germline, CDR1 is ENHRY, CDR2 SYGVKD. CDR3 length equals 14 residues. V was pared by 2 bases and J by 5 bases, with 12 bases between. The CDR3 sequence is CAISEAGKGTEAFF. The CDR3 DNA reads as TGTGCCATCAGTGAGGCGGGAAAGGGAACTGAAGCTTTCTTT.

The chain uses TRBV28 and TRBJ2-7, with TRBD1 matching 8 bases. The CDR3 totals 16 residues. V trimming: 5 bases; J trimming: 2 bases; junction bases outside the gene matches: 11. Germline V gene data show CDR1 as MDHEN and CDR2 as SYDVKM. The CDR3 region is CASSVSPGQVTYEQYF. The CDR3 bases are TGTGCCAGCAGTGTTTCTCCGGGACAGGTTACCTACGAGCAGTACTTC.

This clone was detected once. This sequence joins TRBV27 and TRBJ2-2; 9 nucleotides agree with TRBD2. The CDR3 covers 16 residues. V trimming: 3 bases; J trimming: 5 bases; junction bases outside the gene matches: 7. From germline, CDR1 is MNHEY and CDR2 SMNVEV (reference sequence). The CDR3 DNA reads as TGTGCCAGCAGTTTGGCGTTAGCGGGAGAAACCGGGGAGCTGTTTTTT. This codes for CASSLALAGETGELFF.